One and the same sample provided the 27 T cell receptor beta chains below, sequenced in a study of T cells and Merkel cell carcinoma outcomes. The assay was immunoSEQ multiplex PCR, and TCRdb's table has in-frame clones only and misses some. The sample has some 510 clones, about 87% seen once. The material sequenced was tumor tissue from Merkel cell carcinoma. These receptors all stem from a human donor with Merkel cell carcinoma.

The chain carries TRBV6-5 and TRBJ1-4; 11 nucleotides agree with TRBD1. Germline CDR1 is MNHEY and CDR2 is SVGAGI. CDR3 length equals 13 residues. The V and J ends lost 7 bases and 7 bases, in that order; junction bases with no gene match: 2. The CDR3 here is CASTGTGGEKLFF. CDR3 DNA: TGTGCCAGCACCGGGACAGGGGGTGAAAAACTGTTTTTT.

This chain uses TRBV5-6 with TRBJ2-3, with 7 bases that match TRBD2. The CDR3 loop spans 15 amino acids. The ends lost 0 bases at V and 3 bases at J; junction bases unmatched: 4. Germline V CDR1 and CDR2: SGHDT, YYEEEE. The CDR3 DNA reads TGTGCCAGCAGCTTGGTGTTGGGGGGGACAGATACGCAGTATTTT. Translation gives CASSLVLGGTDTQYF.

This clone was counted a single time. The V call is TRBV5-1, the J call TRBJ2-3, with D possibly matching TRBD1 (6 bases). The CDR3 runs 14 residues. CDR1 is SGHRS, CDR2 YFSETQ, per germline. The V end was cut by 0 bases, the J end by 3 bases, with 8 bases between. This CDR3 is CASSLEGGTDTQYF. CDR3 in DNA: TGCGCCAGCAGCTTGGAAGGGGGAACAGATACGCAGTATTTT.

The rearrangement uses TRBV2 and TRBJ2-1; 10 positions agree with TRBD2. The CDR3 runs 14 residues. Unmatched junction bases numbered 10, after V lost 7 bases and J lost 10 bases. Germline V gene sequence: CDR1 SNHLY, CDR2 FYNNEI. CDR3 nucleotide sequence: TGTGCCAGCACCAGGACTAGCGGAGGACAAGAGCAGTTCTTC. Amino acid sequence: CASTRTSGGQEQFF. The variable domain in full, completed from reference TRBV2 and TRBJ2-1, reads EPEVTQTPSHQVTQMGQEVILRCVPISNHLYFYWYRQILGQKVEFLVSFYNNEISEKSEIFDDQFSVERPDGSNFTLKIRSTKLEDSAMYFCASTRTSGGQEQFFGPGTRLTVL.

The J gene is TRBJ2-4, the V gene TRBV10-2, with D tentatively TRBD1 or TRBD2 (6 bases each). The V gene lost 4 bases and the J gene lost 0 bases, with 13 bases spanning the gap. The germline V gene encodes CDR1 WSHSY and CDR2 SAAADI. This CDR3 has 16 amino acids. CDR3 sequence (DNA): TGCGCCAGCAGTGGAATGGGGGGCCTAGCCAAAAACATTCAGTACTTC. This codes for CASSGMGGLAKNIQYF.

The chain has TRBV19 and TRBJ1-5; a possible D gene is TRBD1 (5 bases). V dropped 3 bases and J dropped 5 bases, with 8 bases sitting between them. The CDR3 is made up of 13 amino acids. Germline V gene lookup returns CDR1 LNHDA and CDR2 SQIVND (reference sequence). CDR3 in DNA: TGTGCCAGTAGTATGGGGCGGGATCAGCCCCAGCATTTT. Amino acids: CASSMGRDQPQHF.

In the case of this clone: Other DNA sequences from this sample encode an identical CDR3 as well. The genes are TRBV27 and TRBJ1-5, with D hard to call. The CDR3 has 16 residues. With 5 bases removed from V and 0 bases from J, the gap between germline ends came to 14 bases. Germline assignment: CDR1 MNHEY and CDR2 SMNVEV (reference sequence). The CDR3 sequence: CASSADPAVSNQPQHF. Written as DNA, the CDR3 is TGTGCCAGCAGTGCCGATCCGGCGGTTAGCAATCAGCCCCAGCATTTT.

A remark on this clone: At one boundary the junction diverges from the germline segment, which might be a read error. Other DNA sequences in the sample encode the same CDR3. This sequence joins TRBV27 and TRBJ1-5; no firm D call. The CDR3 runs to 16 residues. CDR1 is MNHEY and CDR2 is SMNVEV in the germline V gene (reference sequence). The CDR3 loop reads CASSADPAVSNQPQHF. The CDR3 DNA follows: TGTGCCAGCAGTGCCGATCCGGCGGTTAGCAATCAGCCCCAACATTTT.

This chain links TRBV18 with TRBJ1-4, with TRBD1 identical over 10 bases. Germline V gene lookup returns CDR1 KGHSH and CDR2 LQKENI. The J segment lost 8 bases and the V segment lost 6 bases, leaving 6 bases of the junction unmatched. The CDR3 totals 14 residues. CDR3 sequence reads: CASSPGQGPEKLFF. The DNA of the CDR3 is TGTGCCAGCTCGCCGGGACAGGGGCCAGAAAAACTGTTTTTT.

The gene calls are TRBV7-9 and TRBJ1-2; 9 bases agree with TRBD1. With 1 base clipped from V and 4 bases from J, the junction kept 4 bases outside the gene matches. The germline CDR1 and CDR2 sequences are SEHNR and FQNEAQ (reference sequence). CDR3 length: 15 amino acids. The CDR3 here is CASSLEGTGIYGYTF. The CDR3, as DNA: TGTGCCAGCAGCTTAGAGGGGACAGGGATCTATGGCTACACCTTC.

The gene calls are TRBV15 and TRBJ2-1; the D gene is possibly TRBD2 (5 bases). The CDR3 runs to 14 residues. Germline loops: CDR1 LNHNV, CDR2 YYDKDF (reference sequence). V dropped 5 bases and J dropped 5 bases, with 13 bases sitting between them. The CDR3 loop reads CATSRGSNNNEQFF. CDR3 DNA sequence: TGTGCCACCAGCCGCGGGTCAAACAACAATGAGCAGTTCTTC. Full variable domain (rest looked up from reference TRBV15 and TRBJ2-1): DAMVIQNPRYQVTQFGKPVTLSCSQTLNHNVMYWYQQKSSQAPKLLFHYYDKDFNNEADTPDNFQSRRPNTSFCFLDIRSPGLGDTAMYLCATSRGSNNNEQFFGPGTRLTVL.

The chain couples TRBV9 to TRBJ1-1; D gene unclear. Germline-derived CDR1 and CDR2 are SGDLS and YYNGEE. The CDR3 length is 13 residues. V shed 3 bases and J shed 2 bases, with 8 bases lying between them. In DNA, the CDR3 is TGTGCCAGCAGCGAAACAAGTAACACTGAAGCTTTCTTT. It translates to CASSETSNTEAFF.

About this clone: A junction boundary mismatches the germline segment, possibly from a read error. This chain's CDR3 is CASSEVPAETTETFF. In DNA form, the CDR3 reads TGTGCCAGCAGTGAAGTGCCGGCAGAAACGACTGAAACTTTCTTT. The V call is TRBV2, the J call TRBJ1-1; unclear D gene. CDR1 is SNHLY, CDR2 FYNNEI, per germline. This CDR3 comprises 15 residues.

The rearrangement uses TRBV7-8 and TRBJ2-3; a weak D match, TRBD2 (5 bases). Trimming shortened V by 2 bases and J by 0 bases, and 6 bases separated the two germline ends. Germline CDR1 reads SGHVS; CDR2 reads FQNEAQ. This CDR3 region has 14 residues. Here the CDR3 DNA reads TGTGCCAGCAGCTTATCGGGAAGCACAGATACGCAGTATTTT. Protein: CASSLSGSTDTQYF.

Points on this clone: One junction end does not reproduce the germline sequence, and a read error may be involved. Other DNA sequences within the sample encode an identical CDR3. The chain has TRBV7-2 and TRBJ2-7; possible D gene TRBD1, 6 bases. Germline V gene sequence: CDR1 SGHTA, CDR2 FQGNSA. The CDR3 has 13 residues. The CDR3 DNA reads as TGTGCCAGCAGCGAGAGGGGGAAGGAGGAGCAATACTTC. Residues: CASSERGKEEQYF.

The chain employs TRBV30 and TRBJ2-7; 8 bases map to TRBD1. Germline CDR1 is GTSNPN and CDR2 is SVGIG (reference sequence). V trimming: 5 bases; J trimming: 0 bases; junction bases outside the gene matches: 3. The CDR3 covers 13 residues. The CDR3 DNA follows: TGTGCCTGGTCGGGACAGGACTCCTACGAGCAGTACTTC. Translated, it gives CAWSGQDSYEQYF.

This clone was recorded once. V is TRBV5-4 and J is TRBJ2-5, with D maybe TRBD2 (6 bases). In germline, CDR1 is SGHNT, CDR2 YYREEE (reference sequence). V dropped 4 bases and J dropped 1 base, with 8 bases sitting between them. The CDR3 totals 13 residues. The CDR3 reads CASSGDFQETQYF. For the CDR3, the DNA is TGTGCCAGCAGCGGGGACTTCCAAGAGACCCAGTACTTC.

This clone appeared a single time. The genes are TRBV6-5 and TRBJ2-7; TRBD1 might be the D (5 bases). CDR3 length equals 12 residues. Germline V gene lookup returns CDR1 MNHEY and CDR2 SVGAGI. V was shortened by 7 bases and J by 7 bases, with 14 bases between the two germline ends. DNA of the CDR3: TGTGCCAGCACTGCACAGGTTGGTGAGCAGTACTTC. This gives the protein CASTAQVGEQYF.

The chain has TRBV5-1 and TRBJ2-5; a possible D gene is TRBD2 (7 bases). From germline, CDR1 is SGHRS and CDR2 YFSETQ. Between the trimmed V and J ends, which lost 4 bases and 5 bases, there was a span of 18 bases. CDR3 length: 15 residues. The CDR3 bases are TGCGCCAGCAGCCCCAGTGGGGGGGCGGGGGAGACCCAGTACTTC. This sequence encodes CASSPSGGAGETQYF. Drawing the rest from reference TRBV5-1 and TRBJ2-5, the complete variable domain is KAGVTQTPRYLIKTRGQQVTLSCSPISGHRSVSWYQQTPGQGLQFLFEYFSETQRNKGNFPGRFSGRQFSNSRSEMNVSTLELGDSALYLCASSPSGGAGETQYFGPGTRLLVL.

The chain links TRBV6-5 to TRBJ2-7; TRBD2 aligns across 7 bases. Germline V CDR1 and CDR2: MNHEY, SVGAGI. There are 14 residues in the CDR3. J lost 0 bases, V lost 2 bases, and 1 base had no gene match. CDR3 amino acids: CASSYGGGSYEQYF. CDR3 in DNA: TGTGCCAGCAGTTACGGGGGGGGCTCCTACGAGCAGTACTTC.

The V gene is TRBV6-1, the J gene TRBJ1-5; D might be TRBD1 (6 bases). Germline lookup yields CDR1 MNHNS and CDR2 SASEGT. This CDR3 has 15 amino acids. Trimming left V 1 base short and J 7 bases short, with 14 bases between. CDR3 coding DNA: TGTGCCAGCAGTGAAGAGGTGGGGGCCTGGCAGCCCCAGCATTTT. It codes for CASSEEVGAWQPQHF.

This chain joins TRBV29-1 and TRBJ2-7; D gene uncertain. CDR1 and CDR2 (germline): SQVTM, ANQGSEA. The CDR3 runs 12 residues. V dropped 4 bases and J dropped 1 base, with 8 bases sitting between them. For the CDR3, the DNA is TGCAGCGTTGTATGGCTTTCCTACGAGCAGTACTTC. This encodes CSVVWLSYEQYF.

The CDR3 region has the DNA TGTGCCAGCAGCGTAGCTCTGGGAGGGAACACCGGGGAGCTGTTTTTT. It codes for CASSVALGGNTGELFF. The chain is built from TRBV9 and TRBJ2-2; perhaps TRBD2 as D (6 bases). Looked up from germline, CDR1 is SGDLS and CDR2 is YYNGEE. The CDR3 has 16 amino acids. V lost 0 bases and J 1 base, leaving 10 bases between the germline ends.

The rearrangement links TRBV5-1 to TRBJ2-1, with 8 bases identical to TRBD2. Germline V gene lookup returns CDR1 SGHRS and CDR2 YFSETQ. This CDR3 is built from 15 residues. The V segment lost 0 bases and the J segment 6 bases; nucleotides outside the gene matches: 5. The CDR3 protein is CASSLGGRSGNEQFF. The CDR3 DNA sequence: TGCGCCAGCAGCTTGGGCGGGAGGTCGGGCAATGAGCAGTTCTTC.

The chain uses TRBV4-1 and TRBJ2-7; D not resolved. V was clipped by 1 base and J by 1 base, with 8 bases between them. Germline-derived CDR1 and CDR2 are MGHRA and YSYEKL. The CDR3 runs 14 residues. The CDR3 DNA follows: TGCGCCAGCAGCCAAGCCCTAGATTCCTACGAGCAGTACTTC. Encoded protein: CASSQALDSYEQYF.

The CDR3 DNA reads as TGTGCCAGCAGTTTAACAGGGCGCTTGCTCACAGATACGCAGTATTTT. It is translated as CASSLTGRLLTDTQYF. The chain carries TRBV28 and TRBJ2-3; D possibly corresponds to TRBD1 (6 bases). V was pared by 2 bases and J by 2 bases, with 14 bases between. Germline V gene data show CDR1 as MDHEN and CDR2 as SYDVKM. The CDR3 consists of 16 residues.

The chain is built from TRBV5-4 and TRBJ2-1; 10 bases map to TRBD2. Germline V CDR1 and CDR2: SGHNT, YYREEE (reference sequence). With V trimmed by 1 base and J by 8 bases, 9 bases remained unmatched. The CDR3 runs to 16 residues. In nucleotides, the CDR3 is TGTGCCAGCAGCTTGTGGGCTAGCGGGAGTCTCGATGAGCAGTTCTTC. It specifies CASSLWASGSLDEQFF.